This paragraph reports one T cell receptor beta chain. The clone's antigen remains unknown. There are no base qualities to consult, and no much larger clone falls within one base. This sample was included in a study of T cell clones after liver transplantation (dated by TCRdb to between 2017 and 2020). About the investigation overall: Samples were obtained from ITN030ST, a randomized trial in which withdrawal of immunosuppression was attempted within 2 years of liver transplantation. The studied cohort comprised 8 liver transplant recipients, 3 classified as tolerant and 5 as non-tolerant. Tolerance was defined as complete immunosuppression withdrawal for at least one year with no rise in liver enzymes beyond twice the upper limit of normal. Until randomization at 12-24 months post-transplant, subjects were given standard immunosuppression, with no induction therapy. Three of the eight recipients were HCV-positive; the others were transplanted for non-autoimmune, non-viral indications. Third party-reactive TCRbeta sequences from pre-transplant MLRs were also identified as an antigen-independent comparator for donor-reactive sequences. Blood samples were collected pre-transplant, then pre-randomization ahead of withdrawal, and finally post-randomization once withdrawal had either been completed or failed. Donor-reactive T cell clones were identified using TCRbeta sequencing after a pre-transplant mixed lymphocyte reaction and were then followed in post-transplant blood. Here is what the overall study found, with its caveats: Because of small, heterogeneous patient numbers and non-standardized post-transplant time points, the conclusions were only preliminary. In most of the 8 subjects, regardless of tolerance or HCV status, circulating donor-reactive CD4 TCRbeta sequences dropped significantly post-transplant. Without allograft tissue specimens, donor-reactive T cells may have migrated into the graft rather than being deleted. A greater decline was seen for donor-reactive sequences than for third party-reactive sequences, suggesting partial antigen-specific deletion unrelated to withdrawal success. In two subjects, low numbers of available donor cells limited the measurable donor-reactive repertoire. After accounting for repertoire turnover, donor-reactive detection was significantly reduced in 7 of 8 subjects for CD4 and 8 of 8 for CD8.

Using immunoSEQ, frozen genomic DNA was subjected to high-throughput TCRbeta CDR3 sequencing, a process that included PCR amplification, mapping, bias correction and internal controls. The authors' pipeline ran thus. Productive rearrangements were kept, and unique TCRbeta sequences were defined by CDR3 nucleotide sequence plus V and J gene. A sequence counted as donor-reactive only if the sequence showed at least 5-fold expansion in CFSE-low cells compared with unstimulated pre-transplant cells and had a frequency of at least 0.01%. Minimum frequency thresholds were set for each subject on the basis of the unstimulated sample with the lowest template count, so that a detection power of at least 90% was ensured. Jensen-Shannon divergence between the top 1000 TCRbeta sequences post-transplant and pre-transplant was used to measure repertoire turnover. Changes in detection of donor-reactive sequences were tested with two-sided Fisher's exact tests. The table was pulled from immuneACCESS by TCRdb, which kept in-frame rearrangements only. Such tables lose some clones; where checked, under half of the loss comes from unresolved V genes, and the rest has no known cause. That table furnishes V, J and clone size, whereas the DNA furnished D and trimming. The sample table holds about 72,000 clones, of which roughly nine tenths were seen once. The top ten clones comprise under 3.5% of the sample.

The time point tag for this specimen amounts to: pre-transplant. Unstimulated PBMCs, after thawing, were stained for CD3, CD4 and CD8 and then FACS-sorted into CD3+CD4+ and CD3+CD8+ populations. All 8 studied subjects were randomized to withdrawal of immunosuppression. The Qiagen DNeasy Blood and Tissue Kit was used to isolate genomic DNA. Looking up the germline V gene (reference sequence) yields CDR1 MNHNY and CDR2 SVGAGI. The CDR3 runs 16 residues from the cysteine to the phenylalanine. Of all the DNA, just the CDR3 is kept, 48 bases in frame from base 1. Trimming leaves V shorter by 0 bases and J shorter by 0 bases, with the junction holding 5 bases beyond the gene matches.

The sequence links TRBV6-6 to TRBJ2-7; 7 central nucleotides agree with TRBD1. The TCR sequence derives from a human donor who received a liver transplant. The sample here was CD4+ T cells from blood, taken before liver transplant. CDR3 region: CASSYSMAGGSYEQYF. The base sequence is TGTGCCAGCAGTTACTCGATGGCAGGGGGCTCCTACGAGCAGTACTTC.